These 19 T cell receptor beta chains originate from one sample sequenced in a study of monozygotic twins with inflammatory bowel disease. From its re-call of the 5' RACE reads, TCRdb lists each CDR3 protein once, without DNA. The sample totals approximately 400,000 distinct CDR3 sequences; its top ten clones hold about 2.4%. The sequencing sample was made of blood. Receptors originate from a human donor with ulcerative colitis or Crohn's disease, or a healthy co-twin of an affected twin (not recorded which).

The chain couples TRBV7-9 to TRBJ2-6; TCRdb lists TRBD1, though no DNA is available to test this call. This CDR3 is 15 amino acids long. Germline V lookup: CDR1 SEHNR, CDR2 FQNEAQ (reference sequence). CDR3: CASSARGAGANVLTF. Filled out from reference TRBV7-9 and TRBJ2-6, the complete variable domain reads DTGVSQNPRHKITKRGQNVTFRCDPISEHNRLYWYRQTLGQGPEFLTYFQNEAQLEKSRLLSDRFSAERPKGSFSTLEIQRTEQGDSAMYLCASSARGAGANVLTFGAGSRLTVL.

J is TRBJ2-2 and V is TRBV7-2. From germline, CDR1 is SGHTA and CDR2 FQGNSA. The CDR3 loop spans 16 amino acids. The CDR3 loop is CASSLILSVNTGELFF.

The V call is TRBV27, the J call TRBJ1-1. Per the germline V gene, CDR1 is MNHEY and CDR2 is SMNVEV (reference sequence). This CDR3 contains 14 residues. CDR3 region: CASSFKVPGSEAFF.

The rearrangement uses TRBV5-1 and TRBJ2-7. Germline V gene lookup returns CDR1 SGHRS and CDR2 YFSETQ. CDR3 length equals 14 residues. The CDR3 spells CASSYEDPSYEQYF. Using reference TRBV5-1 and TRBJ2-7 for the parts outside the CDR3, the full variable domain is KAGVTQTPRYLIKTRGQQVTLSCSPISGHRSVSWYQQTPGQGLQFLFEYFSETQRNKGNFPGRFSGRQFSNSRSEMNVSTLELGDSALYLCASSYEDPSYEQYFGPGTRLTVT.

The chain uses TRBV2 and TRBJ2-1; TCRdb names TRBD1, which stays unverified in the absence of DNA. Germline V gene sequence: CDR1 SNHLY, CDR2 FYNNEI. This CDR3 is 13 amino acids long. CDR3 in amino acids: CAHTGGSYNEQFF.

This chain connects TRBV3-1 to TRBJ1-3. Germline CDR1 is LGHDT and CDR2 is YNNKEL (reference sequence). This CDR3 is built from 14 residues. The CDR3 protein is CASSQVSSGNTIYF.

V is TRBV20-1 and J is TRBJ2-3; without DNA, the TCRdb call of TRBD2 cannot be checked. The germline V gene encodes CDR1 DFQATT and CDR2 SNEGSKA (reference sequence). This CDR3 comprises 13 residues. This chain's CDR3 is CSAQRDSTDTQYF.

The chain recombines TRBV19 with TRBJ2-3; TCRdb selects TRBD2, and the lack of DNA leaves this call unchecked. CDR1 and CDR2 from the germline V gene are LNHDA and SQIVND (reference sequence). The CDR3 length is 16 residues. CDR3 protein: CASSAPGTSGTDTQYF. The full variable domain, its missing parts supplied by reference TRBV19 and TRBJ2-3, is DGGITQSPKYLFRKEGQNVTLSCEQNLNHDAMYWYRQDPGQGLRLIYYSQIVNDFQKGDIAEGYSVSREKKESFPLTVTSAQKNPTAFYLCASSAPGTSGTDTQYFGPGTRLTVL.

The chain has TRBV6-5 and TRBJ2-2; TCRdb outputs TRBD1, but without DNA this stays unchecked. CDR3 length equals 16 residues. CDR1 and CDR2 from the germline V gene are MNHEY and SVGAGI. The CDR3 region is CASSSPGQARSGELFF.

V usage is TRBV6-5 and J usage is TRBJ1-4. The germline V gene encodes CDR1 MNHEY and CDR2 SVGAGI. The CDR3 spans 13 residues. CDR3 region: CASRVPGSGKLFF.

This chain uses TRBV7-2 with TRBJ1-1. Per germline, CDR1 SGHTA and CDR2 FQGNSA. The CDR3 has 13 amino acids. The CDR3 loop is CASSSRLFTEAFF.

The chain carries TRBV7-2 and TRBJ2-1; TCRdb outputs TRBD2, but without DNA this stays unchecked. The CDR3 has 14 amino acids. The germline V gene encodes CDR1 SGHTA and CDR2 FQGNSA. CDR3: CASSPGPQPLGQFF.

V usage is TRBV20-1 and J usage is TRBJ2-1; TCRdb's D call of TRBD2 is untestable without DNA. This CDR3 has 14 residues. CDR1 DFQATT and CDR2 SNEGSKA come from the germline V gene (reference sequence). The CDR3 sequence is CSATTSGRKYEQFF.

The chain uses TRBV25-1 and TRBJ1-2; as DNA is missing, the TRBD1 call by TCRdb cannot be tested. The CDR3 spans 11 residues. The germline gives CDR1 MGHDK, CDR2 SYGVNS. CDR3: CASSEGTGYTF.

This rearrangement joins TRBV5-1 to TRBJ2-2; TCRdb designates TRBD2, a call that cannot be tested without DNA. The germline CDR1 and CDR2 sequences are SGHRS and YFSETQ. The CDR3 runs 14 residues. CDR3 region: CASSSTSETGELFF. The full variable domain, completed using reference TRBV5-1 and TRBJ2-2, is KAGVTQTPRYLIKTRGQQVTLSCSPISGHRSVSWYQQTPGQGLQFLFEYFSETQRNKGNFPGRFSGRQFSNSRSEMNVSTLELGDSALYLCASSSTSETGELFFGEGSRLTVL.

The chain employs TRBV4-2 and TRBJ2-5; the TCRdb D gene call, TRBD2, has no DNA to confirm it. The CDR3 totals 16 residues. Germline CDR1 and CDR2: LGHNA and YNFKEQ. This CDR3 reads CASSQGSGRGQETQYF.

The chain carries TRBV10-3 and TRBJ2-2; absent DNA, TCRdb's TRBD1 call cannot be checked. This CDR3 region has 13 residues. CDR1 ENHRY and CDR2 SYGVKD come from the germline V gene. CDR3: CAITRGATGELFF.

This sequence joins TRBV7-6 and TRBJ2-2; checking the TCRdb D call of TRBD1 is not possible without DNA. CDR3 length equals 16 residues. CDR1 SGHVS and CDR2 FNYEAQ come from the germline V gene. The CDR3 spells CASSFLTVSNTGELFF.

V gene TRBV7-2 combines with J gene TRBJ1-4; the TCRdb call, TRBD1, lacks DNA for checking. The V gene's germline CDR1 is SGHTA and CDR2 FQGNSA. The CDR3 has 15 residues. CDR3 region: CASSWGQTTNEKLFF.